One and the same sample provided the 28 T cell receptor beta chains below, sequenced in a study of control samples from healthy donors and cancer patients (dated by TCRdb to between 2020 and 2021). Receptor amplification or capture employed the immunoSEQ multiplex PCR assay. Here the immuneACCESS table is served through TCRdb, limited to in-frame sequences with V and J called. Missing clones are a known gap in these copies; in checked studies unresolved V genes cover under half, and the rest lacks a known reason. The sample profile shows roughly 14,000 clones; roughly 80% of them were found once. 15% to 20% of the sample is held by the ten biggest clonotypes. Sequencing used formalin-fixed, paraffin-embedded tissue. The receptors stem from a female donor with lung cancer.

The chain has TRBV6-2 or TRBV6-3 and TRBJ1-1; maybe TRBD1 (5 bases). V was pared by 4 bases and J by 5 bases, with 14 bases between. Germline V gene sequence: CDR1 MNHEY, CDR2 SVGEGT. The CDR3 sequence is 14 residues long. CDR3 residues: CASSWQGGGTEAFF. The CDR3 DNA sequence: TGTGCCAGCAGTTGGCAGGGAGGAGGGACTGAAGCTTTCTTT.

The chain recombines TRBV27 with TRBJ2-1, with TRBD2 matching 7 bases. V shed 7 bases and J 0 bases; nucleotides not matched to a gene: 3. There are 14 residues in the CDR3. Germline CDR1 and CDR2: MNHEY and SMNVEV (reference sequence). Here the CDR3 DNA reads TGTGCCAGCAACCTAGCGGACTCCTACAATGAGCAGTTCTTC. Translation gives CASNLADSYNEQFF.

This clone was seen just once. The V and J genes are TRBV29-1 and TRBJ2-5, with D possibly TRBD1 on 6 matching bases. The germline gives CDR1 SQVTM, CDR2 ANQGSEA. The CDR3 is made up of 12 amino acids. Trimming shortened V by 6 bases and J by 4 bases, and 12 bases separated the two germline ends. As DNA, the CDR3 is TGCAGCGTCCACTTGGGGGCAGAGACCCAGTACTTC. Protein product: CSVHLGAETQYF.

This sequence joins TRBV19 and TRBJ2-2, with D hard to call. V shed 7 bases and J shed 3 bases, with 9 bases lying between them. The CDR3 totals 13 residues. Germline loops: CDR1 LNHDA, CDR2 SQIVND (reference sequence). CDR3: CASNLGYTGELFF. The CDR3 DNA reads TGTGCCAGTAATTTGGGGTACACCGGGGAGCTGTTTTTT.

The chain employs TRBV7-6 and TRBJ2-7, with 10 bases identical to TRBD1. The V gene's germline CDR1 is SGHVS and CDR2 FNYEAQ. V shed 1 base, J shed 6 bases, and the junction held 6 bases outside the gene matches. The CDR3 loop spans 15 amino acids. CDR3 bases: TGTGCCAGCAGCTTAGGGACCGGGACAGGGGTCGAGCAGTACTTC. It specifies CASSLGTGTGVEQYF.

V gene TRBV5-6 combines with J gene TRBJ1-1; the match to TRBD1 covers 9 bases. Trimming removed 3 bases from V and 4 bases from J; junction bases left unmatched: 7. The CDR3 runs 15 residues. Germline assignment: CDR1 SGHDT and CDR2 YYEEEE. In DNA, the CDR3 is TGTGCCAGCAGCTCCCGGGACAGGGTACGCACTGAAGCTTTCTTT. Amino acid sequence: CASSSRDRVRTEAFF. The entire variable domain, with the rest obtained from reference TRBV5-6 and TRBJ1-1, is as follows: DAGVTQSPTHLIKTRGQQVTLRCSPKSGHDTVSWYQQALGQGPQFIFQYYEEEERQRGNFPDRFSGHQFPNYSSELNVNALLLGDSALYLCASSSRDRVRTEAFFGQGTRLTVV.

The rearrangement links TRBV2 to TRBJ2-7; D gene uncertain. Germline CDR1 SNHLY, CDR2 FYNNEI. There are 12 residues in the CDR3. Trimming took 0 bases from V and 3 from J, leaving 3 bases between them. As DNA, the CDR3 is TGTGCCAGCAGTGAAGCCGGCTACGAGCAGTACTTC. It yields the protein CASSEAGYEQYF.

The chain is built from TRBV7-2 and TRBJ2-4, with 7 nucleotides matching TRBD1. Germline V gives CDR1 SGHTA, CDR2 FQGNSA. V lost 5 bases, J lost 7 bases, and 8 bases stayed unmatched. The CDR3 extends over 14 amino acids. CDR3 nucleotide sequence: TGTGCCAGCAGCCCCCGGACAGGAAGCAACATTCAGTACTTC. It codes for CASSPRTGSNIQYF.

The rearrangement uses TRBV5-8 and TRBJ1-2; a weak D match, TRBD1 (6 bases). CDR3 length: 14 residues. From germline, CDR1 is SGHTS and CDR2 YDEGEE. Trimming removed 0 bases at V and 5 bases at J, with 11 bases between. The CDR3 here is CASSLVGQQYGYTF. The CDR3 DNA reads as TGTGCCAGCAGCTTGGTTGGACAGCAATATGGCTACACCTTC.

This clone showed up just a few times. The chain joins TRBV4-1 to TRBJ1-1; D possibly corresponds to TRBD1 (6 bases). Germline lookup yields CDR1 MGHRA and CDR2 YSYEKL. Trimming took off 4 bases at V and 3 bases at J, with 15 bases between the two ends. The CDR3 extends over 15 amino acids. This chain's CDR3 is CASSPQQGTDTEAFF. For the CDR3, the DNA is TGCGCCAGCAGCCCTCAACAGGGTACGGACACTGAAGCTTTCTTT.

The V and J genes are TRBV7-2 and TRBJ1-1; D perhaps matches TRBD1 (6 bases). CDR1 and CDR2 (germline): SGHTA, FQGNSA. CDR3 length equals 12 residues. Between the trimmed V and J ends, which lost 4 bases and 6 bases, there was a span of 9 bases. CDR3 amino acids: CASSSRGAEAFF. Written as DNA, the CDR3 is TGTGCCAGCAGCTCAAGGGGGGCTGAAGCTTTCTTT.

V usage is TRBV6-6 and J usage is TRBJ2-7; TRBD2 aligns across 11 bases. In germline, CDR1 is MNHNY, CDR2 SVGAGI (reference sequence). Trimming took 6 bases from V and 3 from J; bases not matched to a gene: 10. CDR3 length: 16 residues. CDR3 residues: CASRPPTSGGVYEQYF. CDR3 in DNA: TGTGCCAGCAGACCCCCTACTAGCGGGGGCGTCTACGAGCAGTACTTC.

The genes are TRBV18 and TRBJ2-1; possibly TRBD2 for D (5 bases). Trimming stripped 6 bases from V and 0 bases from J, with 27 bases between. Germline-derived CDR1 and CDR2 are KGHSH and LQKENI. This CDR3 has 20 amino acids. Written as DNA, the CDR3 is TGTGCCAGCTCGACGGGGTCGATCCCGGCCGGACCCCACTCCTACAATGAGCAGTTCTTC. Its translation: CASSTGSIPAGPHSYNEQFF.

J is TRBJ2-2 and V is TRBV19; TRBD1 aligns across 7 bases. Per germline, CDR1 LNHDA and CDR2 SQIVND (reference sequence). The CDR3 runs 15 residues. The V segment lost 1 base and the J segment 3 bases; nucleotides outside the gene matches: 2. CDR3 amino acids: CASSIGDSYTGELFF. CDR3 sequence (DNA): TGTGCCAGTAGTATAGGGGACAGTTACACCGGGGAGCTGTTTTTT.

The chain employs TRBV19 and TRBJ2-6; possibly TRBD2 for D (5 bases). V lost 10 bases and J 4 bases, leaving 11 bases between the germline ends. This CDR3 is built from 13 residues. In germline, CDR1 is LNHDA, CDR2 SQIVND (reference sequence). CDR3 in DNA: TGTGCCACAGCGGTCGTAGGGGCCAACGTCCTGACTTTC. The encoded protein is CATAVVGANVLTF.

This chain uses TRBV6-5 with TRBJ2-7; tentative D call: TRBD2 (6 bases). Trimming cost V 2 bases and J 5 bases, with 10 bases left between them. CDR3 length: 13 amino acids. Germline assignment: CDR1 MNHEY and CDR2 SVGAGI. The CDR3 spells CASSYVGGNEQYF. CDR3 DNA: TGTGCCAGCAGTTACGTTGGGGGGAACGAGCAGTACTTC.

J is TRBJ2-3 and V is TRBV5-1; perhaps TRBD2 as D (6 bases). V lost 4 bases and J lost 4, with 19 bases in between. Germline V gene sequence: CDR1 SGHRS, CDR2 YFSETQ. The CDR3 totals 16 residues. CDR3 in amino acids: CASSGWGVKGADTQYF. The CDR3 DNA follows: TGCGCCAGCAGCGGATGGGGGGTGAAGGGCGCAGATACGCAGTATTTT.

The rearrangement links TRBV7-9 to TRBJ2-1; 10 positions match TRBD2. Germline CDR1 SEHNR, CDR2 FQNEAQ (reference sequence). The CDR3 has 17 amino acids. The V and J ends lost 2 bases and 9 bases, in that order; junction bases with no gene match: 13. CDR3 DNA: TGTGCCAGCAGCTTATGGGGGGAGAAGCGGGAGGGCCTTGAGCAGTTCTTC. Its protein is CASSLWGEKREGLEQFF.

This chain links TRBV9 with TRBJ2-1, with 8 bases identical to TRBD2. The CDR3 length is 15 residues. Germline CDR1 is SGDLS and CDR2 is YYNGEE. The junction had 4 bases not matched to a gene; V was cut back by 2 bases and J by 3 bases. The DNA for the CDR3 is TGTGCCAGCAGCGTCACCGGGACTAGCTACAATGAGCAGTTCTTC. It encodes CASSVTGTSYNEQFF.

The chain links TRBV4-2 to TRBJ2-3, with D maybe TRBD2 (6 bases). Germline values: CDR1 LGHNA, CDR2 YNFKEQ. Trimming removed 0 bases from V and 0 bases from J, with 13 bases in between. This CDR3 comprises 17 residues. The CDR3, as DNA: TGTGCCAGCAGCCAAGAGGAGGTAAGCGGGAGCACAGATACGCAGTATTTT. This sequence encodes CASSQEEVSGSTDTQYF.

This rearrangement joins TRBV6-5 to TRBJ1-1; maybe TRBD1 (6 bases). The CDR3 is made up of 13 amino acids. CDR1 and CDR2 (germline): MNHEY, SVGAGI. V was clipped by 7 bases and J by 6 bases, with 15 bases between them. The CDR3 here is CASMGQGMSEAFF. The CDR3 DNA is TGTGCCAGCATGGGGCAGGGGATGTCTGAAGCTTTCTTT.

In its sample, this clone was seen once. A clone one base away is much larger, so this may be a read error. The sample carries other DNA sequences with the same CDR3. V usage is TRBV14 and J usage is TRBJ2-2, with a tentative D call TRBD2 (7 bases). Germline CDR1 and CDR2: SGHDN and FVKESK. CDR3 length equals 18 residues. The CDR3 protein is CASSLPAGALTNTGELFF. DNA of the CDR3: TGTGCCAGCAGCCTCCCCGCGGGGGCCCTCACGAACACTGGGGAGCTGTTTTTT.

The V call is TRBV7-2, the J call TRBJ2-7, with 7 bases lining up with TRBD1. This CDR3 has 15 amino acids. The J segment lost 2 bases and the V segment lost 3 bases, leaving 7 bases of the junction unmatched. Germline-derived CDR1 and CDR2 are SGHTA and FQGNSA. CDR3 loop: CASSFSRTGPYEQYF. CDR3 nucleotide sequence: TGTGCCAGCAGCTTTAGTAGGACAGGCCCCTACGAGCAGTACTTC.

As to this clone: At one end, the junction sequence differs from germline, possibly due to a read error. This chain joins TRBV7-7 and TRBJ2-3; 9 bases are a match to TRBD2. The CDR3 runs 14 residues. The V gene's germline CDR1 is SSHAT and CDR2 FNYEAQ (reference sequence). CDR3 region: CASSPAGGGDTQYF. For the CDR3, the DNA is TGTGCTAGCAGCCCAGCGGGGGGCGGAGATACGCAGTATTTT.

The chain uses TRBV11-1 and TRBJ2-7; D is unresolved. This CDR3 spans 12 amino acids. V lost 6 bases and J 6 bases, leaving 12 bases between the germline ends. Germline V CDR1 and CDR2: SGHAT, FQDESV (reference sequence). CDR3 residues: CASRSFPGEQYF. The CDR3 DNA is TGTGCCAGCAGGTCCTTTCCGGGCGAGCAGTACTTC.

This clone was seen only a few times. The chain combines TRBV4-3 with TRBJ2-1, with 7 positions matching TRBD2. CDR1 is LGHNA and CDR2 is YSLEER in the germline V gene. Trimming removed 5 bases from V and 0 bases from J; junction bases left unmatched: 7. This CDR3 spans 16 amino acids. CDR3 residues: CASSKGGRSSYNEQFF. The CDR3 DNA reads as TGCGCCAGCAGCAAGGGCGGGAGAAGCTCCTACAATGAGCAGTTCTTC.

The chain recombines TRBV21-1 with TRBJ2-7; TRBD2 is the table's D call and was not checked against the DNA. TRBV21-1 is described as a pseudogene. This CDR3 has 11 residues. DNA of the CDR3: TGTGCCAGCAGCCGTCTCTACGAGCAGTACTTC. Translated, it gives CASSRLYEQYF.

The rearrangement uses TRBV5-5 and TRBJ2-1; 7 bases match TRBD1. Unmatched junction bases numbered 5, after V lost 3 bases and J lost 2 bases. Germline V CDR1 and CDR2: SGHKS, YYEKEE (reference sequence). The CDR3 consists of 15 residues. The CDR3 protein is CASSSGQGAYNEQFF. The DNA for the CDR3 is TGTGCCAGCAGCTCAGGGCAGGGGGCCTACAATGAGCAGTTCTTC. The whole variable domain, remainder taken from reference TRBV5-5 and TRBJ2-1, is DAGVTQSPTHLIKTRGQQVTLRCSPISGHKSVSWYQQVLGQGPQFIFQYYEKEERGRGNFPDRFSARQFPNYSSELNVNALLLGDSALYLCASSSGQGAYNEQFFGPGTRLTVL.